The 32 T cell receptor beta chains listed next were all sequenced from one sample in a study of read filtering for tumor transcriptome and immune sequencing. From around 0.4 ug of RNA, a library with molecular barcoded alpha/delta and beta/gamma adaptors was made. One entry per CDR3 protein, called by TCRdb with MiXCR from the reads. The sample shows tens of thousands of distinct CDR3 sequences, 12% of them seen only once. Sequencing input: a population of CD138-negative cells sorted from bone marrow. The source of these receptors is a donor aged 40 or older with multiple myeloma.

On this clonotype itself: The CDR3 does not close with the conserved phenylalanine or tryptophan, likely indicating a read error. CDR3 DNA: TGCGCCAGCGGCTTGGGGACCGCGGTGAACACTGAAGCTTTCTCT. This encodes CASGLGTAVNTEAFS. This sequence joins TRBV5-1 and TRBJ1-1; TRBD1 is a possible D gene (5 bases). The CDR3 consists of 15 residues. The germline V gene has CDR1 SGHRS and CDR2 YFSETQ.

The table lists this clonotype with many counts. With a much larger clone just one base away, this may be a read error. The chain couples TRBV18 to TRBJ2-1, with 8 nucleotides matching TRBD2. This CDR3 contains 15 residues. Germline CDR1 reads KGHSH; CDR2 reads LQKENI. The CDR3 DNA follows: TGTGCCAGCTCACTAACTAGCGGAGCTACCAATGGGCAGTTCTTC. Translated, it gives CASSLTSGATNGQFF.

As to this clonotype: This clone may be a read error of a much larger clone one base away. The chain joins TRBV5-6 to TRBJ1-1; D ambiguous. The CDR3 contains 14 residues. The germline CDR1 and CDR2 sequences are SGHDT and YYEEEE. CDR3 in DNA: TGTGCCAGCAGCTTCTCCGGAATGAACACTGAAGCTTCCTTT. Residues: CASSFSGMNTEASF.

This clonotype has at least ten counts. This chain links TRBV3-1 with TRBJ2-6, with 7 bases lining up with TRBD1. From germline, CDR1 is LGHDT and CDR2 YNNKEL (reference sequence). With V trimmed by 4 bases and J by 1 base, 10 bases remained unmatched. The CDR3 consists of 18 residues. The CDR3 protein is CASSPDRVQRSGANVLTF. The CDR3 coding sequence is TGTGCCAGCAGCCCCGACAGGGTCCAGAGATCTGGGGCCAACGTCCTGACTTTC.

This clonotype has ten or more counts. This sequence joins TRBV20-1 and TRBJ1-2; possibly TRBD1 for D (6 bases). The length of the CDR3 is 15 residues. Germline V CDR1 and CDR2: DFQATT, SNEGSKA (reference sequence). V dropped 6 bases and J dropped 8 bases, with 25 bases sitting between them. Here the CDR3 reads CSAPEGGPGSGGYTF. The CDR3 DNA reads TGCAGTGCCCCCGAGGGGGGGCCGGGGAGTGGAGGCTACACCTTC.

This clonotype was seen many times. V gene TRBV7-3 combines with J gene TRBJ2-7, with 7 nucleotides matching TRBD1. Germline CDR1 and CDR2: SGHTA and FQGTGA. The CDR3 covers 14 residues. V was clipped by 5 bases and J by 3 bases; unmatched bases: 7. CDR3 sequence reads: CASSPTRDSYEQYF. CDR3 bases: TGTGCCAGCAGCCCCACTCGGGACAGCTACGAGCAGTACTTC.

The table lists this clonotype with many counts. The chain uses TRBV29-1 and TRBJ2-3; D might be TRBD1 or TRBD2, each matching 7 bases. Per the germline V gene, CDR1 is SQVTM and CDR2 is ANQGSEA. The CDR3 is 15 amino acids. Between the trimmed V and J ends, which lost 6 bases and 2 bases, there was a span of 18 bases. CDR3 bases: TGCAGCGTCGGACGGGGGGACAGAATCACAGATACGCAGTATTTT. Translated, it gives CSVGRGDRITDTQYF.

This clonotype showed up many times. DNA of the CDR3: TGTGCCAGCAGCTCCTTGGGATCTGAAGCTTTCTTT. The encoded protein is CASSSLGSEAFF. The chain uses TRBV5-4 and TRBJ1-1; D unresolved. The CDR3 length is 12 residues. CDR1 is SGHNT, CDR2 YYREEE, per germline (reference sequence). V was trimmed by 3 bases and J by 6 bases, leaving 9 bases between them.

This clonotype has only a few counts. V is TRBV6-5 and J is TRBJ1-3, with 7 bases that match TRBD1. Germline V gives CDR1 MNHEY, CDR2 SVGAGI. This CDR3 spans 14 amino acids. Trimming took 6 bases from V and 4 from J; bases not matched to a gene: 6. CDR3 nucleotide sequence: TGTGCCAGCAGACAGGGGATACACGGAAACACCATATATTTT. Protein product: CASRQGIHGNTIYF.

This clonotype occurred many times. V is TRBV28 and J is TRBJ2-7; D is perhaps TRBD1 or TRBD2 (5 bases each). Trimming removed 2 bases from V and 0 bases from J, with 11 bases in between. Germline V gene data show CDR1 as MDHEN and CDR2 as SYDVKM. The length of the CDR3 is 15 residues. CDR3: CASSLEGTDSYEQYF. Written as DNA, the CDR3 is TGTGCCAGCAGTTTAGAAGGGACCGACTCCTACGAGCAGTACTTC.

The chain uses TRBV7-6 and TRBJ2-7; tentatively, D is TRBD2 (5 bases). The germline V gene has CDR1 SGHVS and CDR2 FNYEAQ. V dropped 1 base and J dropped 4 bases, with 14 bases sitting between them. The CDR3 totals 15 residues. CDR3: CASSLVGDSDYEQYF. CDR3 in DNA: TGTGCCAGCAGCTTAGTCGGGGATTCGGATTACGAGCAGTACTTC.

As regards this clonotype: This likely stems from a read error, as it lies one base from a far larger clone. The chain combines TRBV7-9 with TRBJ2-1; D is undetermined. This CDR3 spans 13 amino acids. Germline lookup yields CDR1 SEHNR and CDR2 FQNEAQ (reference sequence). CDR3 sequence: CVSSLSVNNEQFF. The CDR3 DNA is TGTGTCAGCAGTTTAAGCGTAAACAATGAGCAGTTCTTC.

Regarding this clonotype: Likely a read error: the CDR3 ends without its conserved phenylalanine or tryptophan. V usage is TRBV7-9 and J usage is TRBJ2-5, with 7 nucleotides matching TRBD1. The trim removed 5 bases at V and 2 bases at J, leaving 11 bases unmatched. This CDR3 has 16 residues. The germline V gene has CDR1 SEHNR and CDR2 FQNEAQ (reference sequence). The CDR3 region has the DNA TGTGCCAGCAGCCTACGTAGAGGGGGCTCACAAGAGACCCAGTACCTC. Protein sequence: CASSLRRGGSQETQYL.

There are many counts of this clonotype. V gene TRBV20-1 combines with J gene TRBJ2-1; TRBD2 might be the D (6 bases). Trimming pared 0 bases from V and 6 bases from J, leaving 12 bases between. CDR1 and CDR2 from the germline V gene are DFQATT and SNEGSKA (reference sequence). The CDR3 has 14 residues. The CDR3 DNA reads TGCAGTGCTAGAGATTGGGCGGGACCCAATGAGCAGTTCTTC. Its protein is CSARDWAGPNEQFF.

This clonotype has just a few counts. A read error may explain this, as a much larger clone is one base away. The CDR3 sequence: CASSNTQLGGYGYTF. CDR3 DNA: TGTGCCAGCAGCAATACCCAACTGGGAGGCTATGGCTACACCTTC. The rearrangement joins TRBV5-5 to TRBJ1-2; D remains ambiguous. V was pared by 4 bases and J by 4 bases, with 17 bases between. Looked up from germline, CDR1 is SGHKS and CDR2 is YYEKEE (reference sequence). The length of the CDR3 is 15 residues.

This clonotype was detected ten times or more. The chain combines TRBV4-3 with TRBJ1-1; no clear D. The CDR3 is made up of 13 amino acids. V lost 5 bases and J 4 bases, leaving 11 bases between the germline ends. CDR1 and CDR2 from the germline V gene are LGHNA and YSLEER. The CDR3 loop is CASSYDESTEAFF. In DNA form, the CDR3 reads TGCGCCAGCAGCTACGATGAGAGCACTGAAGCTTTCTTT.

This clonotype has ten or more counts. The chain is built from TRBV29-1 and TRBJ2-7, with D uncertain. Trimming shortened V by 1 base and J by 4 bases, and 11 bases separated the two germline ends. CDR1 and CDR2 from the germline V gene are SQVTM and ANQGSEA. This CDR3 spans 13 amino acids. CDR3 amino acids: CSVEGIGDYEQYF. The CDR3 region has the DNA TGCAGCGTTGAAGGGATAGGCGATTACGAGCAGTACTTC.

This clonotype was detected many times. Its ends do not fully match the called genes, so a read error is possible. The chain combines TRBV6-1 with TRBJ2-2; D not resolved. This CDR3 has 13 amino acids. In germline, CDR1 is MNHNS, CDR2 SASEGT. The CDR3 here is CASRFEVAGELFF. As DNA, the CDR3 is TGTGCCAGCAGATTCGAGGTGGCCGGAGAGCTGTTTTTT.

Comment on this clonotype: Germline and junction disagree at one end, which may indicate a read error. This sequence joins TRBV7-3 and TRBJ2-7; D ambiguous. Per germline, CDR1 SGHTA and CDR2 FQGTGA. The CDR3 is made up of 12 amino acids. The CDR3 spells CASSLDAAELYF. DNA for the CDR3: TGTGCCAGCAGTCTTGATGCGGCCGAGCTGTACTTC.

This clonotype was counted many times. The rearrangement joins TRBV12-3 or TRBV12-4 to TRBJ1-6; 7 bases are shared with TRBD1. CDR3 length: 13 amino acids. J gave up 8 bases and V 5 bases, and 3 bases lay outside the gene matches. The CDR3 reads CASSTTGDSPLHF. The CDR3 region has the DNA TGTGCCAGCAGTACTACAGGGGATTCACCCCTCCACTTT.

This clonotype occurred many times. This chain links TRBV20-1 with TRBJ1-1; no clear D. The CDR3 covers 14 residues. Germline lookup yields CDR1 DFQATT and CDR2 SNEGSKA (reference sequence). The ends were cut back, 5 bases at V and 3 bases at J, with 16 bases in the middle. The DNA of the CDR3 is TGCAGTGCTCCCCACCGATCCTCGTACACTGAAGCTTTCTTT. Its translation is CSAPHRSSYTEAFF.

With respect to this clonotype: A read error may be the cause here, since a much bigger clone is one base away. V is TRBV20-1 and J is TRBJ2-4; the match to TRBD1 covers 7 bases. Germline CDR1 is DFQATT and CDR2 is SNEGSKA (reference sequence). This CDR3 contains 12 residues. J lost 11 bases, V lost 3 bases, and 7 bases had no gene match. The CDR3 region is CSARPGGDVQYF. The CDR3 nucleotides read TGCAGTGCTAGGCCAGGGGGAGACGTTCAGTACTTC.

The J gene is TRBJ2-1, the V gene TRBV9; D not certain. The V gene's germline CDR1 is SGDLS and CDR2 YYNGEE. V dropped 0 bases and J dropped 8 bases, with 9 bases sitting between them. The CDR3 runs to 13 residues. This chain's CDR3 is CASSVGSTHEQFF. In DNA, the CDR3 is TGTGCCAGCAGCGTAGGATCAACCCATGAGCAGTTCTTC.

This rearrangement joins TRBV20-1 to TRBJ2-7; 10 bases are a match to TRBD2. The length of the CDR3 is 13 residues. The germline V gene encodes CDR1 DFQATT and CDR2 SNEGSKA (reference sequence). V was clipped by 5 bases and J by 2 bases; unmatched bases: 3. In DNA form, the CDR3 reads TGCAGTGCTCAGGGACTAGCGACCTACGAGCAGTACTTC. Amino acids: CSAQGLATYEQYF.

In its sample, this clonotype was seen many times. The CDR3 spells CASSLGWWSHEQFF. The CDR3 region has the DNA TGTGCCAGCAGCTTAGGTTGGTGGTCCCATGAGCAGTTCTTC. V is TRBV11-2 and J is TRBJ2-1; D remains ambiguous. Trimming cost V 1 base and J 8 bases, with 12 bases left between them. The CDR3 extends over 14 amino acids. Germline V CDR1 and CDR2: SGHAT, FQNNGV.

This clonotype was seen repeatedly, ten times or more. The chain combines TRBV20-1 with TRBJ1-1, with D uncertain. CDR1 and CDR2 (germline): DFQATT, SNEGSKA (reference sequence). This CDR3 is 19 amino acids long. Trimming stripped 3 bases from V and 1 base from J, with 27 bases between. The DNA of the CDR3 is TGCAGTGCTAGGGCTCTCTTTGGTAAGACGGGAAAACAGAACACTGAAGCTTTCTTT. This encodes CSARALFGKTGKQNTEAFF.

This clonotype was recorded many times. The chain recombines TRBV11-2 with TRBJ2-1; TRBD1 or TRBD2 may be the D gene (7 bases each). The CDR3 sequence is 14 residues long. Deletions cut 4 bases from V and 4 bases from J, with 11 bases between. CDR1 and CDR2 from the germline V gene are SGHAT and FQNNGV. The CDR3 loop is CASSSGGGYNEQFF. CDR3 DNA sequence: TGTGCCAGCAGCTCAGGGGGGGGATACAATGAGCAGTTCTTC.

With respect to this clonotype: A read error may produce the germline difference seen at one junction end. V is TRBV13 and J is TRBJ2-2; D gene ambiguous. The CDR3 spans 17 residues. The germline gives CDR1 PRHDT, CDR2 FYEKMQ (reference sequence). CDR3 amino acids: CASSFHLHAAKTGELFF. As DNA, the CDR3 is TGTGCCAGCAGCTTTCATCTACATGCCGCGAAAACCGGGGAGCTGTTTTTT.

The sample holds a few counts of this clonotype. This may be a read error, as it is one base from a much larger clone. The rearrangement links TRBV7-2 to TRBJ2-1; D not resolved. Trimming removed 0 bases from V and 12 bases from J, with 15 bases in between. The CDR3 runs 14 residues. Germline V CDR1 and CDR2: SGHTA, FQGNSA. The CDR3 loop is CASSLASSMAGQFF. The DNA of the CDR3 is TGTGCCAGCAGCTTAGCATCGTCGATGGCTGGGCAGTTCTTC.

This clonotype was seen ten or more times. This chain joins TRBV7-9 and TRBJ2-7; D is undetermined. Trimming left V 5 bases short and J 5 bases short, with 13 bases between. In germline, CDR1 is SEHNR, CDR2 FQNEAQ (reference sequence). This CDR3 is built from 13 residues. CDR3 nucleotides: TGTGCCAGCAGCCCGCTAGAACCCGACGAGCAGTACTTC. Residues: CASSPLEPDEQYF.

This clonotype was observed at least ten times. The chain joins TRBV5-1 to TRBJ2-3, with TRBD1 matching 8 bases. With 4 bases clipped from V and 1 base from J, the junction kept 8 bases outside the gene matches. Germline V gene sequence: CDR1 SGHRS, CDR2 YFSETQ. This CDR3 spans 16 amino acids. CDR3 in amino acids: CASSPRDRTGTDTQYF. DNA for the CDR3: TGCGCCAGCAGCCCAAGGGACAGGACCGGCACAGATACGCAGTATTTT. Supplemented by reference TRBV5-1 and TRBJ2-3, the full variable domain reads KAGVTQTPRYLIKTRGQQVTLSCSPISGHRSVSWYQQTPGQGLQFLFEYFSETQRNKGNFPGRFSGRQFSNSRSEMNVSTLELGDSALYLCASSPRDRTGTDTQYFGPGTRLTVL.

This clonotype has at least ten counts. The rearrangement joins TRBV4-3 to TRBJ2-7; D might be TRBD2 (5 bases). This CDR3 region has 15 residues. The V end was cut by 2 bases, the J end by 2 bases, with 13 bases between. CDR1 and CDR2 (germline): LGHNA, YSLEER. The CDR3 coding sequence is TGCGCCAGCAGCCAAAGCGGCAGGTCCCCCTACGAGCAGTACTTC. It specifies CASSQSGRSPYEQYF.